This TCR beta chain was obtained from a study of CD8 T cells in ankylosing spondylitis. This clonotype appeared a few times. Its antigen is as yet unknown. Study observations and caveats: A TCR beta motif of 8 or 9 highly homologous variants appeared characteristic of ankylosing spondylitis blood. The study looked at matched synovial fluid samples from ankylosing spondylitis patients. Disease-linked clones were reported to be significantly enriched there. As for the disease-linked clones, they showed a CD8+ phenotype and occurred at relatively low frequencies in peripheral blood.

Germline CDR1 is SGHTA and CDR2 is FQGTGA. Trimming at V came to 5 bases and at J to 0 bases, leaving 3 bases not matched to a gene. The CDR3 sequence is 15 residues long. Library preparation for TCR beta used quantitative 5'-RACE with molecular barcodes. Each CDR3 protein is one row after TCRdb ran MiXCR on the 5' RACE reads. This table has about 360,000 distinct CDR3 sequences, more than 20% appearing once. Sequences were obtained from blood, either unsorted or a sorted T cell fraction (not recorded which). The rearrangement uses TRBV7-3 and TRBJ2-3; TRBD2 aligns across 9 bases. This receptor was taken from a male donor with ankylosing spondylitis or in good health (not recorded which). The CDR3 reads CASSPSGESTDTQYF. CDR3 nucleotides: TGTGCCAGCAGCCCTAGCGGGGAAAGCACAGATACGCAGTATTTT.